One sample yielded the 26 T cell receptor beta chains listed below, sequenced in a study of T cell repertoires in cytomegalovirus infection. MiXCR, applied by TCRdb to the reads, yields one record per CDR3 protein. Of 150,000 to 200,000 distinct CDR3 sequences in the sample, approximately 30% were seen once. The sample was PBMCs. The receptors were gathered from a human donor in good health (CMV status not recorded). Some clones in this sample may be carry-over from other donors' samples.

The gene calls are TRBV7-9 and TRBJ2-5, with D possibly being TRBD2 (6 bases). Trimming took off 6 bases at V and 3 bases at J, with 14 bases between the two ends. Germline V gene data show CDR1 as SEHNR and CDR2 as FQNEAQ (reference sequence). This CDR3 comprises 14 residues. This CDR3 is CASSIGTLEETQYF. In DNA, the CDR3 is TGTGCCAGCAGTATAGGGACTTTGGAAGAGACCCAGTACTTC.

The chain employs TRBV2 and TRBJ1-2; no clear D gene. The V gene's germline CDR1 is SNHLY and CDR2 FYNNEI. CDR3 length equals 14 residues. Between the trimmed V and J ends, which lost 2 bases and 4 bases, there was a span of 11 bases. This CDR3 reads CASSEFRELYGYTF. In DNA form, the CDR3 reads TGTGCCAGCAGTGAATTTAGGGAGCTCTATGGCTACACCTTC.

This rearrangement joins TRBV12-3 or TRBV12-4 to TRBJ1-2, with 8 bases identical to TRBD1. The CDR3 loop spans 15 amino acids. The J segment lost 0 bases and the V segment lost 2 bases, leaving 2 bases of the junction unmatched. DNA for the CDR3: TGTGCCAGCAGTTTATACAGGGGGGCTAACTATGGCTACACCTTC. Encoded protein: CASSLYRGANYGYTF.

There are a few counts of this clonotype. This chain uses TRBV15 with TRBJ2-7; D unresolved. Germline V CDR1 and CDR2: LNHNV, YYDKDF (reference sequence). The CDR3 sequence is 13 residues long. V dropped 1 base and J dropped 2 bases, with 6 bases sitting between them. The CDR3, as DNA: TGTGCCACCAGCAGAGTCCACGCCTACGAGCAGTACTTC. Residues: CATSRVHAYEQYF. Full variable domain (rest looked up from reference TRBV15 and TRBJ2-7): DAMVIQNPRYQVTQFGKPVTLSCSQTLNHNVMYWYQQKSSQAPKLLFHYYDKDFNNEADTPDNFQSRRPNTSFCFLDIRSPGLGDTAMYLCATSRVHAYEQYFGPGTRLTVT.

This rearrangement joins TRBV20-1 to TRBJ2-1; 8 nucleotides match TRBD1. Germline loops: CDR1 DFQATT, CDR2 SNEGSKA (reference sequence). The CDR3 runs 15 residues. The V gene end was trimmed by 0 bases and the J gene end by 2 bases; junction bases not matched to a gene: 3. CDR3 DNA: TGCAGTGCTAGAGAAACAGGGGGGCCCTACAATGAGCAGTTCTTC. As protein: CSARETGGPYNEQFF.

V is TRBV6-6 and J is TRBJ2-7, with D possibly being TRBD2 (6 bases). Between the trimmed V and J ends, which lost 2 bases and 0 bases, there was a span of 23 bases. Per germline, CDR1 MNHNY and CDR2 SVGAGI (reference sequence). This CDR3 contains 19 residues. CDR3 nucleotide sequence: TGTGCCAGCAGTTACATGGTGGCTAGCGTCGGTGGAAGCTCCTACGAGCAGTACTTC. Translated: CASSYMVASVGGSSYEQYF.

The chain carries TRBV5-6 and TRBJ2-1; D possibly corresponds to TRBD1 (6 bases). V was cut by 1 base and J by 3 bases, with 11 bases left in between. Germline V gives CDR1 SGHDT, CDR2 YYEEEE. The length of the CDR3 is 15 residues. CDR3 bases: TGTGCCAGCAGCTTGAAGGGGGTACTCTACAATGAGCAGTTCTTC. It is translated as CASSLKGVLYNEQFF.

This clonotype was counted only a few times. This rearrangement joins TRBV7-9 to TRBJ1-2; possible D gene TRBD1, 6 bases. Germline-derived CDR1 and CDR2 are SEHNR and FQNEAQ (reference sequence). This CDR3 has 13 amino acids. V lost 5 bases to trimming and J lost 8 bases, with 15 bases between them. This chain's CDR3 is CASSLMGASGYTF. As DNA, the CDR3 is TGTGCCAGCAGCCTCATGGGGGCCTCCGGCTACACCTTC.

The chain uses TRBV15 and TRBJ2-2, with 7 bases identical to TRBD2. Trimming at V came to 0 bases and at J to 3 bases, leaving 7 bases not matched to a gene. The V gene's germline CDR1 is LNHNV and CDR2 YYDKDF (reference sequence). The CDR3 runs 17 residues. The CDR3 sequence: CATSRDLAGDYTGELFF. DNA of the CDR3: TGTGCCACCAGCAGAGATTTGGCGGGGGATTACACCGGGGAGCTGTTTTTT.

This clonotype was picked up a small number of times. The chain combines TRBV7-2 with TRBJ2-3; 16 positions agree with TRBD2. CDR1 and CDR2 from the germline V gene are SGHTA and FQGNSA. V lost 5 bases, J lost 0 bases, and 8 bases stayed unmatched. The CDR3 length is 19 residues. The CDR3 here is CASSPLGLAGGLSTDTQYF. DNA for the CDR3: TGTGCCAGCAGCCCCCTGGGACTAGCGGGGGGGCTTAGCACAGATACGCAGTATTTT.

The chain recombines TRBV6-2 or TRBV6-3 with TRBJ2-1, with D perhaps matching TRBD1 or TRBD2 (5 bases each). The germline V and J ends were trimmed by 2 bases and 1 base, with 12 bases remaining between them. Per germline, CDR1 MNHEY and CDR2 SVGEGT. There are 16 residues in the CDR3. The CDR3 loop reads CASSYRGTGSYNEQFF. The DNA of the CDR3 is TGTGCCAGCAGTTACAGGGGTACGGGGTCCTACAATGAGCAGTTCTTC.

The V gene is TRBV6-2 or TRBV6-3, the J gene TRBJ1-6, with 9 bases that match TRBD1. After removal of 0 bases from V and 6 bases from J, the junction contained 3 bases not matched to a gene. CDR3 size: 16 residues. Germline-derived CDR1 and CDR2 are MNHEY and SVGEGT. CDR3 sequence (DNA): TGTGCCAGCAGTTACTCCCCACAGGGGGCTAATTCACCCCTCCACTTT. This codes for CASSYSPQGANSPLHF.

The sample holds a few counts of this clonotype. The chain links TRBV9 to TRBJ1-2; D gene unclear. Germline V gives CDR1 SGDLS, CDR2 YYNGEE. The CDR3 loop spans 13 amino acids. The germline V and J ends were trimmed by 4 bases and 7 bases, with 14 bases remaining between them. CDR3 sequence (DNA): TGTGCCAGCAGCCCCACTGTCGGCCGTGGCTACACCTTC. It codes for CASSPTVGRGYTF.

This sequence joins TRBV2 and TRBJ1-2; a weak D match, TRBD1 (5 bases). This CDR3 spans 13 amino acids. Germline assignment: CDR1 SNHLY and CDR2 FYNNEI. V lost 5 bases to trimming and J lost 8 bases, with 15 bases between them. The CDR3 region is CASSHGTLEGYTF. CDR3 sequence (DNA): TGTGCCAGCAGTCACGGGACCCTAGAGGGCTACACCTTC.

This chain joins TRBV20-1 and TRBJ1-2; 7 positions agree with TRBD1. Trimming removed 1 base from V and 4 bases from J; junction bases left unmatched: 3. This CDR3 contains 13 residues. Germline V gene sequence: CDR1 DFQATT, CDR2 SNEGSKA (reference sequence). The CDR3 here is CSARAGGGYGYTF. The CDR3, as DNA: TGCAGTGCTAGAGCAGGGGGTGGCTATGGCTACACCTTC.

The V and J genes are TRBV19 and TRBJ1-3; D uncertain. V was shortened by 5 bases and J by 11 bases, with 13 bases between the two germline ends. Germline values: CDR1 LNHDA, CDR2 SQIVND (reference sequence). This CDR3 is 12 amino acids long. CDR3 coding DNA: TGTGCCAGTAGTGGACCGCGGCAGGCCATATATTTT. It is translated as CASSGPRQAIYF.

This chain links TRBV7-8 with TRBJ2-5; possibly TRBD1 for D (6 bases). V was cut by 5 bases and J by 1 base, with 26 bases left in between. The CDR3 covers 19 residues. In germline, CDR1 is SGHVS, CDR2 FQNEAQ. The CDR3 nucleotides are TGTGCCAGCAGCCCCGGATCTGCCGGGACAATCATTCCCCAAGAGACCCAGTACTTC. It is translated as CASSPGSAGTIIPQETQYF.

V usage is TRBV4-3 and J usage is TRBJ1-1; TRBD1 is a possible D gene (5 bases). V gave up 0 bases and J gave up 4 bases, with 12 bases separating them. CDR1 is LGHNA, CDR2 YSLEER, per germline. The CDR3 runs to 15 residues. This CDR3 reads CASSQDTGGTTEAFF. CDR3 DNA sequence: TGCGCCAGCAGCCAAGATACAGGAGGCACCACTGAAGCTTTCTTT.

The J gene is TRBJ2-7, the V gene TRBV20-1, with D hard to call. The V gene lost 1 base and the J gene lost 2 bases, with 12 bases spanning the gap. The CDR3 runs to 14 residues. CDR1 DFQATT and CDR2 SNEGSKA come from the germline V gene (reference sequence). The CDR3 DNA reads TGCAGTGCTAGAGGAGAGAACTCTGCCTACGAGCAGTACTTC. The encoded protein is CSARGENSAYEQYF.

In its sample, this clonotype was seen a few times. The chain couples TRBV12-3 or TRBV12-4 to TRBJ2-1; TRBD2 matches 11 bases. The CDR3 length is 16 residues. Unmatched junction bases numbered 5, after V lost 4 bases and J lost 3 bases. The CDR3 loop is CASSSASGGFYNEQFF. CDR3 coding DNA: TGTGCCAGCAGTTCGGCTAGCGGGGGGTTCTACAATGAGCAGTTCTTC.

This clonotype has at least ten counts. V usage is TRBV7-2 and J usage is TRBJ2-5; 9 bases match TRBD2. Per germline, CDR1 SGHTA and CDR2 FQGNSA. The V gene end was trimmed by 5 bases and the J gene end by 5 bases; junction bases not matched to a gene: 6. This CDR3 comprises 14 residues. The chain's CDR3 is CASSMGLADETQYF. The CDR3, as DNA: TGTGCCAGCAGCATGGGACTAGCAGACGAGACCCAGTACTTC.

This clonotype was detected a few times. V and J are TRBV7-9 and TRBJ2-3; unclear D gene. V lost 5 bases, J lost 6 bases, and 12 bases lay in between. CDR1 is SEHNR, CDR2 FQNEAQ, per germline (reference sequence). The CDR3 is made up of 13 amino acids. CDR3 sequence (DNA): TGTGCCAGCAGCCATTCCACTGGGGATACGCAGTATTTT. This encodes CASSHSTGDTQYF. The complete variable domain, with remaining parts taken from reference TRBV7-9 and TRBJ2-3, reads DTGVSQNPRHKITKRGQNVTFRCDPISEHNRLYWYRQTLGQGPEFLTYFQNEAQLEKSRLLSDRFSAERPKGSFSTLEIQRTEQGDSAMYLCASSHSTGDTQYFGPGTRLTVL.

This clonotype was detected many times. The chain has TRBV7-2 and TRBJ2-1; perhaps D is TRBD1 or TRBD2 (5 bases each). From germline, CDR1 is SGHTA and CDR2 FQGNSA. The V gene lost 5 bases and the J gene lost 0 bases, with 14 bases spanning the gap. This CDR3 is 16 amino acids long. CDR3 in amino acids: CASSPPGDGSYNEQFF. The CDR3 DNA reads TGTGCCAGCAGCCCACCCGGGGACGGCTCCTACAATGAGCAGTTCTTC.

The DNA of the CDR3 is TGCAGTGCCCGGTCGGAGCGGGGGGTCTACAATGAGCAGTTCTTC. It is translated as CSARSERGVYNEQFF. The chain carries TRBV20-1 and TRBJ2-1; 9 positions agree with TRBD2. Germline V CDR1 and CDR2: DFQATT, SNEGSKA (reference sequence). The CDR3 has 15 residues. J lost 3 bases, V lost 6 bases, and 9 bases had no gene match.

V and J are TRBV12-3 or TRBV12-4 and TRBJ2-5, with TRBD1 identical over 9 bases. CDR3 length: 16 amino acids. The J segment lost 5 bases and the V segment lost 3 bases, leaving 10 bases of the junction unmatched. DNA for the CDR3: TGTGCCAGCAGTTTTCGGACAGGGGTGGCAGGGGAGACCCAGTACTTC. Translating it yields CASSFRTGVAGETQYF.

This clonotype was observed a handful of times. V gene TRBV6-1 combines with J gene TRBJ2-1, with D possibly matching TRBD1 (5 bases). V gave up 1 base and J gave up 10 bases, with 17 bases separating them. CDR3 size: 15 residues. Germline assignment: CDR1 MNHNS and CDR2 SASEGT. CDR3 region: CASSEDRSYNVEQFF. The CDR3, as DNA: TGTGCCAGCAGTGAAGACAGGTCATACAATGTGGAGCAGTTCTTC.